This T cell receptor (beta chain) was identified during a study of cytomegalovirus exposure and HLA in healthy donors. The primer mix had 60 Vbeta and 13 Jbeta primers. The protocol was immunoSEQ multiplex PCR, while the TCRdb copy is restricted to in-frame clones and leaves out a portion. The sample lists 200,000 or so clones; approximately 79% were seen once. Trimming took 3 bases from V and 2 from J; bases not matched to a gene: 4. This CDR3 is built from 15 residues. Germline-derived CDR1 and CDR2 are MNHNS and SASEGT. Comment on this clone: The target antigen is unknown.

General study results and limits: In an earlier analysis, productive rearrangement rates for most beta V segments clustered near 87% or 30%. The authors confirmed in vitro that three CMV-associated chains were specific for CMV antigens. Likely technical artifact: a cluster of highly shared sequence variants.

This TCR came from a man aged 45 to 65 in good health and CMV-seronegative. Sequenced: PBMCs. The chain has TRBV6-1 and TRBJ1-5; 7 bases map to TRBD1. DNA of the CDR3: TGTGCCAGCAGTGAGAGGGGGCAGGGCAATCAGCCCCAGCATTTT. It translates to CASSERGQGNQPQHF.